Presented here are 25 T cell receptor beta chains from one specimen sequenced in a study of blood T cells in healthy people across ages. Using a J-beta primer mix together with a sample-barcoded 5' primer, a second PCR was run for roughly 6 to 12 cycles. TCRdb reprocessed the 5' RACE reads with MiXCR, giving one entry per CDR3 protein. This sample has approximately 800,000 distinct CDR3 sequences, with 58% found just once. Sequenced sample: blood. The receptors shown here come from a man between 25 and 39 years old in good health.

The chain uses TRBV28 and TRBJ2-5, with D unresolved. V was shortened by 0 bases and J by 2 bases, with 7 bases between the two germline ends. Germline CDR1 and CDR2: MDHEN and SYDVKM. CDR3 length equals 14 residues. Here the CDR3 DNA reads TGTGCCAGCAGTTTATGGGCCCGACAAGAGACCCAGTACTTC. It yields the protein CASSLWARQETQYF.

This clonotype was observed a few times. The rearrangement uses TRBV20-1 and TRBJ1-1, with D perhaps matching TRBD1 (6 bases). From germline, CDR1 is DFQATT and CDR2 SNEGSKA (reference sequence). This CDR3 is 14 amino acids long. The V gene lost 0 bases and the J gene lost 3 bases, with 11 bases spanning the gap. As DNA, the CDR3 is TGCAGTGCTAGAGAAATGGACAGTTACACTGAAGCTTTCTTT. Translated: CSAREMDSYTEAFF.

The J gene is TRBJ2-5, the V gene TRBV7-9; D remains unclear. V shed 0 bases and J shed 0 bases, with 8 bases lying between them. CDR1 SEHNR and CDR2 FQNEAQ come from the germline V gene (reference sequence). The length of the CDR3 is 15 residues. The CDR3: CASSLAARYQETQYF. CDR3 sequence (DNA): TGTGCCAGCAGCTTAGCCGCTAGGTACCAAGAGACCCAGTACTTC.

V is TRBV7-2 and J is TRBJ2-1; 11 nucleotides line up with TRBD2. The CDR3 totals 17 residues. J was trimmed by 8 bases and V by 1 base; bases with no gene match: 10. The germline V gene has CDR1 SGHTA and CDR2 FQGNSA. CDR3 coding DNA: TGTGCCAGCAGCTTAGGCATCATAGCGGGAGGGCCTGATGAGCAGTTCTTC. This translates into CASSLGIIAGGPDEQFF.

The CDR3 loop is CASSLLTGGQKTSPLHF. CDR3 nucleotide sequence: TGTGCCAGCAGCCTACTTACTGGGGGACAGAAGACTTCACCCCTCCACTTT. This sequence joins TRBV27 and TRBJ1-6, with 7 bases matching TRBD1. After removal of 6 bases from V and 9 bases from J, the junction contained 17 bases not matched to a gene. Looked up from germline, CDR1 is MNHEY and CDR2 is SMNVEV (reference sequence). This CDR3 has 17 residues.

This clonotype was observed a handful of times. This rearrangement joins TRBV7-2 to TRBJ2-7; 8 bases align to TRBD2. Per the germline V gene, CDR1 is SGHTA and CDR2 is FQGNSA. This CDR3 is 15 amino acids long. V shed 2 bases and J 3 bases; nucleotides not matched to a gene: 6. The CDR3 sequence is CASSLRTSGFYEQYF. The CDR3 region has the DNA TGTGCCAGCAGCTTAAGAACTAGCGGATTCTACGAGCAGTACTTC.

The rearrangement links TRBV5-1 to TRBJ2-4, with TRBD2 matching 10 bases. The DNA matches TRBJ2-7 better at its end, which makes the J call doubtful. Germline lookup yields CDR1 SGHRS and CDR2 YFSETQ. The CDR3 runs to 14 residues. The CDR3 here is CASRAQREGYEQYF. CDR3 DNA sequence: TGCGCCAGCAGGGCTCAGCGGGAGGGTTACGAGCAGTACTTC.

The chain couples TRBV7-2 to TRBJ2-1; 14 bases are shared with TRBD2. J was trimmed by 7 bases and V by 0 bases; bases with no gene match: 8. Germline lookup yields CDR1 SGHTA and CDR2 FQGNSA. The CDR3 covers 18 residues. The CDR3 sequence is CASSLARLAGGPGNEQFF. Here the CDR3 DNA reads TGTGCCAGCAGCTTAGCGCGACTAGCGGGAGGGCCGGGGAATGAGCAGTTCTTC.

V and J are TRBV3-1 and TRBJ1-1, with D unclear. The CDR3 extends over 15 amino acids. The V end lost 3 bases, the J end lost 5 bases, and 16 bases lay between the germline ends. Germline CDR1 and CDR2: LGHDT and YNNKEL (reference sequence). In nucleotides, the CDR3 is TGTGCCAGCAGCCATTCTCTGGGTTCACGGACTGAAGCTTTCTTT. Translation: CASSHSLGSRTEAFF.

The chain joins TRBV6-5 to TRBJ1-2; 7 nucleotides agree with TRBD1. CDR3 length: 14 residues. Germline values: CDR1 MNHEY, CDR2 SVGAGI. Unmatched junction bases numbered 11, after V lost 6 bases and J lost 7 bases. DNA for the CDR3: TGTGCCAGCAGCCGTGCCCAGGGGGAGTCTGGCTACACCTTC. Its translation is CASSRAQGESGYTF.

This clonotype was counted a few times. The gene calls are TRBV27 and TRBJ2-7, with 8 positions matching TRBD2. The V and J ends lost 2 bases and 2 bases, in that order; junction bases with no gene match: 2. The CDR3 covers 14 residues. Germline CDR1 is MNHEY and CDR2 is SMNVEV (reference sequence). The CDR3, as DNA: TGTGCCAGCAGTTTAACTAGCGGTGCCTACGAGCAGTACTTC. Protein: CASSLTSGAYEQYF.

The rearrangement joins TRBV10-3 to TRBJ2-1; TRBD2 agrees at 10 bases. Germline CDR1 reads ENHRY; CDR2 reads SYGVKD. There are 16 residues in the CDR3. Trimming at V came to 10 bases and at J to 0 bases, leaving 9 bases not matched to a gene. DNA of the CDR3: TGTGCCACGAACCCACTAGCGGGGAGCTCCTACAATGAGCAGTTCTTC. Encoded protein: CATNPLAGSSYNEQFF.

This clonotype was seen many times. The chain couples TRBV7-9 to TRBJ2-3; D possibly corresponds to TRBD2 (5 bases). V was cut by 5 bases and J by 2 bases, with 11 bases left in between. CDR1 is SEHNR and CDR2 is FQNEAQ in the germline V gene (reference sequence). This CDR3 is 14 amino acids long. The CDR3 here is CASSIGLSTDTQYF. The CDR3 DNA is TGTGCCAGCAGCATTGGACTTTCCACAGATACGCAGTATTTT.

Comments on this clonotype: A much larger clonotype is one base distant, so this may be a read error. The chain has TRBV5-1 and TRBJ2-5, with D perhaps matching TRBD1 (7 bases). Per the germline V gene, CDR1 is SGHRS and CDR2 is YFSETQ. Between the trimmed V and J ends, which lost 4 bases and 2 bases, there was a span of 15 bases. The CDR3 sequence is 15 residues long. The CDR3 loop reads CASSADRRAQETQYF. CDR3 bases: TGCGCCAGCAGCGCGGACAGGAGGGCACAAGAGACCCAGTACTTC.

This clonotype was recorded a few times. This sequence may be a read error, since a much larger clone differs from it by one base. CDR3 amino acids: CASSPIAGGGYNEQYF. The CDR3 DNA reads as TGTGCCAGCAGCCCCATAGCGGGAGGGGGTTACAATGAGCAGTACTTC. The chain uses TRBV6-5 and TRBJ2-7; 11 bases fit TRBD2. With 6 bases clipped from V and 7 bases from J, the junction kept 14 bases outside the gene matches. Germline CDR1 is MNHEY and CDR2 is SVGAGI. This CDR3 comprises 16 residues.

V is TRBV9 and J is TRBJ2-7; TRBD2 matches at 11 bases. This CDR3 has 16 residues. With 4 bases clipped from V and 4 bases from J, the junction kept 10 bases outside the gene matches. Germline V gives CDR1 SGDLS, CDR2 YYNGEE. In nucleotides, the CDR3 is TGTGCCAGCAGCTCCCCAATTGGGACTAGCGGTTACGAGCAGTACTTC. It is translated as CASSSPIGTSGYEQYF.

The rearrangement joins TRBV18 to TRBJ2-2; possibly TRBD2 for D (6 bases). The CDR3 has 15 residues. Germline assignment: CDR1 KGHSH and CDR2 LQKENI. V dropped 0 bases and J dropped 6 bases, with 11 bases sitting between them. The CDR3 sequence is CASSPPYRRAGELFF. The CDR3 nucleotides are TGTGCCAGCTCACCACCCTACAGGAGGGCCGGGGAGCTGTTTTTT.

The rearrangement joins TRBV21-1 to TRBJ2-3; TRBD1, the D gene given by the table, was not confirmed from the DNA. TRBV21-1 is a known pseudogene. The CDR3 consists of 15 residues. DNA of the CDR3: TGTGCCAGCCCCGGGGGGACAGGGAGCACAGATACGCAGTATTTT. It specifies CASPGGTGSTDTQYF.

V usage is TRBV20-1 and J usage is TRBJ1-1, with 8 bases that match TRBD1. Germline CDR1 and CDR2: DFQATT and SNEGSKA (reference sequence). The V gene end was trimmed by 5 bases and the J gene end by 0 bases; junction bases not matched to a gene: 5. This CDR3 region has 14 residues. CDR3 in amino acids: CSADRTGLNTEAFF. Written as DNA, the CDR3 is TGCAGTGCTGATCGGACAGGGCTGAACACTGAAGCTTTCTTT.

This sequence joins TRBV3-1 and TRBJ2-7, with 10 positions matching TRBD1. Germline lookup yields CDR1 LGHDT and CDR2 YNNKEL (reference sequence). Trimming took 7 bases from V and 2 from J; bases not matched to a gene: 5. CDR3 length: 14 residues. The CDR3 DNA is TGTGCCAGCACCCGGACAGGGGGAACCTACGAGCAGTACTTC. Translation: CASTRTGGTYEQYF.

The J gene is TRBJ2-1, the V gene TRBV5-1; D not certain. V lost 1 base to trimming and J lost 3 bases, with 8 bases between them. Germline V gene lookup returns CDR1 SGHRS and CDR2 YFSETQ. The CDR3 loop spans 14 amino acids. The CDR3 DNA reads as TGCGCCAGCAGCTTGTATAGTGACTACAATGAGCAGTTCTTC. Its translation is CASSLYSDYNEQFF.

This chain connects TRBV5-5 to TRBJ1-2, with TRBD1 identical over 7 bases. The germline CDR1 and CDR2 sequences are SGHKS and YYEKEE (reference sequence). V lost 3 bases to trimming and J lost 5 bases; unmatched junction nucleotides: 10. The CDR3 length is 15 residues. DNA of the CDR3: TGTGCCAGCAGCTGGGCCCTTTCGGGACAGTATGGCTACACCTTC. Translated, it gives CASSWALSGQYGYTF.

Comment on this clonotype: This CDR3 fails to terminate in the conserved phenylalanine or tryptophan, so it likely reflects a read error. The chain combines TRBV7-2 with TRBJ2-1, with D tentatively TRBD2 (5 bases). CDR3 length equals 15 residues. Germline-derived CDR1 and CDR2 are SGHTA and FQGNSA. Deletions cut 6 bases from V and 0 bases from J, with 12 bases between. CDR3: CASREEGTSYNEQFL. The CDR3 nucleotides are TGTGCCAGCAGGGAAGAGGGAACCTCCTACAATGAGCAGTTCTTG.

This chain joins TRBV2 and TRBJ2-1; D uncertain. Germline loops: CDR1 SNHLY, CDR2 FYNNEI. V lost 6 bases to trimming and J lost 7 bases, with 10 bases between them. The CDR3 length is 12 residues. The CDR3 nucleotides read TGTGCCAGCAGCTGGGGTCAGAATGAGCAGTTCTTC. Translating it yields CASSWGQNEQFF.

The gene calls are TRBV12-3 or TRBV12-4 and TRBJ2-4; no clear D gene. Trimming stripped 5 bases from V and 3 bases from J, with 14 bases between. The CDR3 totals 15 residues. The DNA for the CDR3 is TGTGCCAGCAGTCCGGCCCCGTTCGGCAAAAACATTCAGTACTTC. As protein: CASSPAPFGKNIQYF.